Following are 28 T cell receptor beta chains from one sample sequenced in a study of T cell responses to AZD1222 COVID-19 vaccine. The method was immunoSEQ multiplex PCR; TCRdb's version includes in-frame clones alone and lacks a portion of them. The data contain 100,000 to 120,000 clones, 85% to 90% of them singletons. Source: peripheral blood, taken 28 days after the second AZD1222 dose. The receptors shown here come from an adult who received the AZD1222 COVID-19 vaccine.

The rearrangement uses TRBV19 and TRBJ1-4, with 10 bases fitting TRBD1. CDR1 and CDR2 from the germline V gene are LNHDA and SQIVND (reference sequence). The junction had 10 bases not matched to a gene; V was cut back by 5 bases and J by 7 bases. The CDR3 length is 16 residues. The CDR3 sequence: CASSGRTGGRVEKLFF. As DNA, the CDR3 is TGTGCCAGTAGTGGTCGGACAGGGGGTAGGGTTGAAAAACTGTTTTTT.

In nucleotides, the CDR3 is TGCGCCAGCAGTTCTAGCGGGAGAGAAGACTACAATGAGCAGTTCTTC. It codes for CASSSSGREDYNEQFF. The chain is built from TRBV5-1 and TRBJ2-1, with TRBD2 matching over 10 bases. From germline, CDR1 is SGHRS and CDR2 YFSETQ. The CDR3 spans 16 residues. V lost 5 bases to trimming and J lost 3 bases; unmatched junction nucleotides: 8. The variable domain in full, completed from reference TRBV5-1 and TRBJ2-1, reads KAGVTQTPRYLIKTRGQQVTLSCSPISGHRSVSWYQQTPGQGLQFLFEYFSETQRNKGNFPGRFSGRQFSNSRSEMNVSTLELGDSALYLCASSSSGREDYNEQFFGPGTRLTVL.

The table lists this clone with a few counts. This chain connects TRBV27 to TRBJ2-1; TRBD2 matches at 9 bases. The V gene end was trimmed by 5 bases and the J gene end by 5 bases; junction bases not matched to a gene: 4. The CDR3 length is 14 residues. The germline gives CDR1 MNHEY, CDR2 SMNVEV (reference sequence). CDR3 loop: CASSLAGNDNEQFF. The CDR3 nucleotides read TGTGCCAGCAGTCTAGCGGGGAACGACAATGAGCAGTTCTTC.

The rearrangement uses TRBV19 and TRBJ2-1, with 9 bases fitting TRBD2. Trimming at V came to 0 bases and at J to 3 bases, leaving 6 bases not matched to a gene. The V gene's germline CDR1 is LNHDA and CDR2 SQIVND (reference sequence). The CDR3 extends over 17 amino acids. The CDR3 sequence is CASSIDLWRGGYNEQFF. The CDR3 DNA follows: TGTGCCAGTAGTATAGATCTATGGCGGGGGGGCTACAATGAGCAGTTCTTC.

This clone was observed once. The V gene is TRBV7-6, the J gene TRBJ2-5; TRBD1 aligns across 9 bases. The CDR3 runs 16 residues. V shed 5 bases, J shed 4 bases, and the junction held 11 bases outside the gene matches. Per the germline V gene, CDR1 is SGHVS and CDR2 is FNYEAQ. CDR3 sequence (DNA): TGTGCCAGCAGCATGGGGACAGGGTCGTTTGGAGAGACCCAGTACTTC. This gives the protein CASSMGTGSFGETQYF.

J is TRBJ2-7 and V is TRBV20-1; TRBD2 aligns across 8 bases. The length of the CDR3 is 14 residues. Germline loops: CDR1 DFQATT, CDR2 SNEGSKA (reference sequence). Trimming at V came to 3 bases and at J to 0 bases, leaving 4 bases not matched to a gene. Here the CDR3 reads CSASRLAGSYEQYF. CDR3 sequence (DNA): TGCAGTGCTAGTCGTCTAGCGGGCTCCTACGAGCAGTACTTC.

This clone was seen a single time. The chain employs TRBV15 and TRBJ1-1, with a possible D match to TRBD1 (5 bases). Germline assignment: CDR1 LNHNV and CDR2 YYDKDF (reference sequence). The V gene lost 7 bases and the J gene lost 4 bases, with 16 bases spanning the gap. The CDR3 has 14 residues. The CDR3 coding sequence is TGTGCCACCAACAACAGGTTCCGAGGCACTGAAGCTTTCTTT. Translation gives CATNNRFRGTEAFF. The variable domain in full, completed from reference TRBV15 and TRBJ1-1, reads DAMVIQNPRYQVTQFGKPVTLSCSQTLNHNVMYWYQQKSSQAPKLLFHYYDKDFNNEADTPDNFQSRRPNTSFCFLDIRSPGLGDTAMYLCATNNRFRGTEAFFGQGTRLTVV.

The chain joins TRBV4-1 to TRBJ1-1; 7 bases agree with TRBD1. After removal of 1 base from V and 0 bases from J, the junction contained 2 bases not matched to a gene. Germline V gene data show CDR1 as MGHRA and CDR2 as YSYEKL. The CDR3 is made up of 15 amino acids. The CDR3 nucleotides are TGCGCCAGCAGCCAAGCGGACAGGATGAACACTGAAGCTTTCTTT. Its protein product is CASSQADRMNTEAFF.

The rearrangement uses TRBV27 and TRBJ1-1, with D maybe TRBD1 (5 bases). The CDR3 is 14 amino acids. Germline CDR1 MNHEY, CDR2 SMNVEV (reference sequence). The V and J ends lost 3 bases and 1 base respectively, with 9 bases between them. CDR3 nucleotide sequence: TGTGCCAGCAGTTTTAGAGGGACGAACACTGAAGCTTTCTTT. Residues: CASSFRGTNTEAFF.

The V and J genes are TRBV24-1 and TRBJ2-3; maybe TRBD1 (5 bases). This CDR3 contains 15 residues. Germline lookup yields CDR1 KGHDR and CDR2 SFDVKD. V was cut by 9 bases and J by 0 bases, with 15 bases left in between. The CDR3 DNA is TGTGCCACCTCTAGGACAAGCACTAGCACAGATACGCAGTATTTT. As protein: CATSRTSTSTDTQYF.

The chain recombines TRBV10-3 with TRBJ2-1; D might be TRBD2 (7 bases). Germline-derived CDR1 and CDR2 are ENHRY and SYGVKD. V lost 3 bases and J 0 bases, leaving 9 bases between the germline ends. The CDR3 consists of 15 residues. CDR3 region: CAISDGGLSYNEQFF. CDR3 coding DNA: TGTGCCATCAGTGACGGGGGGCTCTCCTACAATGAGCAGTTCTTC.

This chain links TRBV6-1 with TRBJ2-5; 7 bases fit TRBD1. From germline, CDR1 is MNHNS and CDR2 SASEGT. The CDR3 extends over 13 amino acids. The junction had 3 bases not matched to a gene; V was cut back by 3 bases and J by 5 bases. CDR3 sequence reads: CASSDRGKETQYF. The CDR3 coding sequence is TGTGCCAGCAGTGACAGGGGGAAGGAGACCCAGTACTTC.

In DNA form, the CDR3 reads TGTGCCAGCAGCTTAATGAGGGACAGTTCTAACTATGGCTACACCTTC. It translates to CASSLMRDSSNYGYTF. The rearrangement links TRBV7-9 to TRBJ1-2; 7 nucleotides align to TRBD1. After removal of 2 bases from V and 0 bases from J, the junction contained 6 bases not matched to a gene. The germline V gene has CDR1 SEHNR and CDR2 FQNEAQ (reference sequence). There are 16 residues in the CDR3.

The chain recombines TRBV2 with TRBJ1-1, with D possibly being TRBD1 (5 bases). The CDR3 extends over 14 amino acids. Germline CDR1 and CDR2: SNHLY and FYNNEI. Trimming removed 5 bases from V and 5 bases from J, with 15 bases in between. CDR3 bases: TGTGCCAGCAGTATTATGACGGGGGGGACTGAAGCTTTCTTT. As protein: CASSIMTGGTEAFF. Full variable domain (rest looked up from reference TRBV2 and TRBJ1-1): EPEVTQTPSHQVTQMGQEVILRCVPISNHLYFYWYRQILGQKVEFLVSFYNNEISEKSEIFDDQFSVERPDGSNFTLKIRSTKLEDSAMYFCASSIMTGGTEAFFGQGTRLTVV.

The chain carries TRBV3-1 (or the pseudogene TRBV3-2) and TRBJ1-2; the D gene is possibly TRBD1 (5 bases). Per the germline V gene, CDR1 is LGHDT and CDR2 is YNNKEL (reference sequence). The V gene lost 2 bases and the J gene lost 2 bases, with 15 bases spanning the gap. The CDR3 covers 16 residues. The DNA for the CDR3 is TGTGCCAGCAGCCAAAGTCGAGGGGCTCCCAACTATGGCTACACCTTC. Its translation: CASSQSRGAPNYGYTF.

This clone was counted once. This chain links TRBV27 with TRBJ1-2; D possibly corresponds to TRBD1 (5 bases). Trimming stripped 4 bases from V and 10 bases from J, with 16 bases between. Germline V gene lookup returns CDR1 MNHEY and CDR2 SMNVEV (reference sequence). The CDR3 runs to 13 residues. The CDR3 reads CASSSSPTVDYTF. CDR3 coding DNA: TGTGCCAGCAGTTCTAGCCCGACAGTAGACTACACCTTC.

In this sample, this clone turned up once. CDR3 protein: CASSTSGVVGGTQYF. DNA for the CDR3: TGTGCCAGCTCGACTAGCGGGGTTGTTGGCGGGACCCAGTACTTC. The gene calls are TRBV27 and TRBJ2-5; 11 bases align to TRBD2. The J segment lost 7 bases and the V segment lost 8 bases, leaving 12 bases of the junction unmatched. The CDR3 has 15 amino acids. Germline CDR1 is MNHEY and CDR2 is SMNVEV (reference sequence).

The chain uses TRBV29-1 and TRBJ1-4, with 9 positions matching TRBD1. The J segment lost 8 bases and the V segment lost 5 bases, leaving 9 bases of the junction unmatched. CDR3 size: 14 residues. The germline CDR1 and CDR2 sequences are SQVTM and ANQGSEA. CDR3 region: CSVITGTGSEKLFF. CDR3 in DNA: TGCAGCGTTATCACCGGGACAGGGAGCGAAAAACTGTTTTTT.

The V call is TRBV10-1, the J call TRBJ2-2; D is ambiguous. V was shortened by 2 bases and J by 6 bases, with 7 bases between the two germline ends. In germline, CDR1 is WNHNN, CDR2 SYGVQD (reference sequence). This CDR3 comprises 13 residues. The CDR3 region has the DNA TGCGCCAGCAGTGAGAATATCCCCGGGGAGCTGTTTTTT. Residues: CASSENIPGELFF.

The chain carries TRBV12-3 or TRBV12-4 and TRBJ1-1; perhaps TRBD1 as D (5 bases). The CDR3 is made up of 13 amino acids. Trimming shortened V by 5 bases and J by 5 bases, and 12 bases separated the two germline ends. CDR3 protein: CASSTTETTEAFF. The CDR3 coding sequence is TGTGCCAGCAGTACGACAGAGACAACTGAAGCTTTCTTT.

This chain uses TRBV28 with TRBJ1-6, with no clear D. This CDR3 contains 11 residues. Trimming pared 7 bases from V and 7 bases from J, leaving 5 bases between. CDR1 is MDHEN, CDR2 SYDVKM, per germline. The CDR3, as DNA: TGTGCCAGCAATAACAATTCACCCCTCCACTTT. Protein: CASNNNSPLHF. The full variable domain, completed using reference TRBV28 and TRBJ1-6, is DVKVTQSSRYLVKRTGEKVFLECVQDMDHENMFWYRQDPGLGLRLIYFSYDVKMKEKGDIPEGYSVSREKKERFSLILESASTNQTSMYLCASNNNSPLHFGNGTRLTVT.

The V gene is TRBV18, the J gene TRBJ1-4, with D perhaps TRBD1 (5 bases). Per the germline V gene, CDR1 is KGHSH and CDR2 is LQKENI. This CDR3 region has 16 residues. Trimming stripped 0 bases from V and 6 bases from J, with 14 bases between. CDR3 region: CASSPPMGVGDEKLFF. The CDR3 DNA reads as TGTGCCAGCTCACCACCGATGGGGGTCGGCGATGAAAAACTGTTTTTT.

The CDR3 sequence is CAWIPGTGDSPLHF. The CDR3 nucleotides are TGTGCCTGGATTCCCGGGACAGGGGATTCACCCCTCCACTTT. V is TRBV30 and J is TRBJ1-6, with TRBD1 matching over 10 bases. After removal of 4 bases from V and 8 bases from J, the junction contained 5 bases not matched to a gene. There are 14 residues in the CDR3. Germline loops: CDR1 GTSNPN, CDR2 SVGIG (reference sequence).

V and J are TRBV10-1 and TRBJ2-2, with 11 bases fitting TRBD1. Germline V gene lookup returns CDR1 WNHNN and CDR2 SYGVQD (reference sequence). Trimming removed 7 bases from V and 7 bases from J; junction bases left unmatched: 5. The CDR3 sequence is 14 residues long. CDR3 nucleotides: TGCGCCAGCAACCGGGACAGGGGGGTCGGGGAGCTGTTTTTT. The encoded protein is CASNRDRGVGELFF.

The rearrangement uses TRBV7-9 and TRBJ2-7; D possibly corresponds to TRBD2 (5 bases). Trimming pared 4 bases from V and 5 bases from J, leaving 15 bases between. This CDR3 is 14 amino acids long. Germline-derived CDR1 and CDR2 are SEHNR and FQNEAQ (reference sequence). In nucleotides, the CDR3 is TGTGCCAGCAGCTCGCAGCGGTCGGGCAACGAGCAGTACTTC. Protein: CASSSQRSGNEQYF.

The J gene is TRBJ2-5, the V gene TRBV6-5, with D tentatively TRBD1 (6 bases). Germline assignment: CDR1 MNHEY and CDR2 SVGAGI. V dropped 5 bases and J dropped 5 bases, with 12 bases sitting between them. The CDR3 runs 13 residues. The CDR3 nucleotides are TGTGCCAGCAGTAGACAGGAGATGGAGACCCAGTACTTC. Encoded protein: CASSRQEMETQYF.

The rearrangement links TRBV27 to TRBJ2-3; 8 bases fit TRBD2. This CDR3 has 16 residues. With V trimmed by 4 bases and J by 1 base, 7 bases remained unmatched. Germline V CDR1 and CDR2: MNHEY, SMNVEV (reference sequence). CDR3 in DNA: TGTGCCAGCAGTTCAAGCAGCGGGAGAGGCACAGATACGCAGTATTTT. Protein sequence: CASSSSSGRGTDTQYF.

V gene TRBV19 combines with J gene TRBJ1-3; no clear D gene. This CDR3 is built from 13 residues. The V end was cut by 5 bases, the J end by 1 base, with 6 bases between. Germline V CDR1 and CDR2: LNHDA, SQIVND (reference sequence). CDR3 nucleotide sequence: TGTGCCAGTAGTGTGGTGTCTGGAAACACCATATATTTT. Encoded protein: CASSVVSGNTIYF. Full variable domain (rest looked up from reference TRBV19 and TRBJ1-3): DGGITQSPKYLFRKEGQNVTLSCEQNLNHDAMYWYRQDPGQGLRLIYYSQIVNDFQKGDIAEGYSVSREKKESFPLTVTSAQKNPTAFYLCASSVVSGNTIYFGEGSWLTVV.